The clone carrying this T cell receptor beta chain was picked up a small number of times. Its antigen is currently unknown. These data come from a study of cytomegalovirus exposure and HLA in healthy donors. General observations from the study: Owing to their indistinguishability, certain V segments, notably TRBV6-2 and TRBV6-3, were excluded. Using a false discovery rate of 0.05, a later analysis showed that fewer than 20,000 TCR beta sequences were associated with HLA alleles.

Germline CDR1 is MNHEY and CDR2 is SVGAGI. Trimming pared 0 bases from V and 4 bases from J, leaving 6 bases between. The CDR3 loop spans 13 amino acids. PCR was performed using 60 Vbeta and 13 Jbeta primers. Sequenced by immunoSEQ multiplex PCR; TCRdb stores in-frame clones only, minus some. The table records under 200,000 clones, about four fifths of them present only once. This clonotype was sampled from a young woman in good health and CMV-seronegative. Sequencing input: PBMCs. The chain is built from TRBV6-5 and TRBJ1-1, with unresolved D. The CDR3: CASSYSVSTEAFF. CDR3 DNA sequence: TGTGCCAGCAGTTACTCCGTATCCACTGAAGCTTTCTTT.